The rows below give T cell receptor beta chains drawn from one sample of a study of immune cell composition in non-small cell lung cancer. The data were produced by immunoSEQ multiplex PCR, yet TCRdb's version contains in-frame clones alone and is incomplete. The sample holds about 8,700 clones, around 67% seen once. Sequenced material: non-adjacent lung tissue. The receptors were gathered from a human donor with non-small cell lung cancer. The CDR3 runs from the conserved cysteine through the conserved F or W. The order of the fields is clone size, J gene, V gene, CDR3 protein. Expanded clones are given a class, and other clones once, few, many or no size at all.

once TRBJ1-2 TRBV15 CATSRDPRTEGYTF
few TRBJ2-1 TRBV19 CASSISASGVTEQFF
NA TRBJ1-1 TRBV6-4 CASRDKGQGGTEAFF
once TRBJ2-3 TRBV10-3 CAILAGGQADTQYF
NA TRBJ1-3 TRBV27 CASSPRTPFSGNTIYF
once TRBJ1-1 TRBV5-1 CASSLARDNMNTEAFF
NA TRBJ2-1 TRBV14 CASSQPLRGRGFNHEQFF
few TRBJ2-2 TRBV19 CASRQGTGELFF
NA TRBJ2-7 TRBV10-3 CAVVRAGSYEQYF
NA TRBJ2-7 TRBV6-1 CASSSYRAPYEQYF
NA TRBJ2-4 TRBV4-1 CASSQGLAGGPPKNIQYF
NA TRBJ1-3 TRBV18 CASSPSLDRELYF
NA TRBJ2-2 TRBV7-9 CASSLISGELFF
NA TRBJ2-7 TRBV10-1 CASSDRERGGSYEQYF
NA TRBJ1-4 TRBV29-1 CSFMRETNEKLFF
once TRBJ2-1 TRBV4-1 CASSPARSSYNEQFF
large TRBJ2-1 TRBV6-4 CASSIWTGYNEQFF
few TRBJ1-1 TRBV9 CASSLRSFGNTEAFF
once TRBJ2-5 TRBV5-1 CASSFGKGARETQYF
few TRBJ2-7 TRBV19 CASSIGDSYEQYF
once TRBJ2-3 TRBV27 CASSSRQSRGDTQYF
NA TRBJ1-2 TRBV11-2 CASSFRVNYGYTF
few TRBJ1-5 TRBV6-6 CASRDLQGNSNQPQHF
NA TRBJ2-5 TRBV9 CASSVGGLQETQYF
NA TRBJ1-1 TRBV19 CASKRQGDTEAFF
NA TRBJ1-2 TRBV7-9 CASSSYTGYGYTF
once TRBJ2-2 TRBV9 CASSDGTINTGELFF
NA TRBJ1-4 TRBV6-1 CASSGAEGGPEKLFF
NA TRBJ1-1 TRBV11-2 CASSPRVGGTEAFF
NA TRBJ1-1 TRBV5-1 CASSLGTGGTEAFF
NA TRBJ1-1 TRBV5-1 CASSLISNTEAFF
NA TRBJ2-2 TRBV5-1 CASSLGGTNTGELFF
NA TRBJ2-2 TRBV9 CASTNTFRTGGGLNTGELFF
medium-sized TRBJ2-1 TRBV19 CASSKLYGVTYNEQFF
NA TRBJ1-6 TRBV25-1 CASSEVRGFNSPLHF